This T cell receptor beta chain was recorded in a study of shared clonotypes between healthy human individuals. The study's findings and limits: In a handful of donors, around 5% of naive CD4 clonotypes appeared in common. Though the depth was large, rarefaction showed that sorted-subset sequencing was incomplete. Non-shared clonotypes displayed generation probabilities falling below those of clonotypes present in all four donors.

Germline V gives CDR1 SGHRS, CDR2 YFSETQ. V lost 3 bases, J lost 2 bases, and 12 bases lay in between. This CDR3 is built from 14 residues. As to this clone: What it recognizes is unknown.

Each replicate PCR on the sorted subsets used roughly 200 ng DNA (around 30,000 T cell genomes). The assay was immunoSEQ multiplex PCR, and TCRdb's table has in-frame clones only and misses some. The sample lists approximately 2.3 million clones; approximately 93% were seen once. The TCR was taken from a man between 18 and 29 years old in good health. Some clones in this sample may be carry-over from other donors' samples. The sequenced material came from naive CD4+ T cells from PBMCs. Subset denoted: CD45RA+ positively selected. The rearrangement uses TRBV5-1 and TRBJ2-7, with D possibly being TRBD1 or TRBD2 (5 bases each). The chain's CDR3 is CASSSGRLPYEQYF. The CDR3 DNA reads as TGCGCCAGCAGCTCGGGGCGCCTTCCCTACGAGCAGTACTTC.